The next 5 T cell receptor beta chains were all read from a single sample in a study of blood T cell repertoires in COVID-19 (dated by TCRdb to between 2020 and 2021). Libraries were prepared through the immunoSEQ multiplex PCR assay. The clones in this table, taken by TCRdb from immuneACCESS, are in-frame only. Not every clone is retained; where verified, under half of the shortfall comes from an unresolved V gene, and the cause of the rest is unknown. The sample table lists about 100,000 clones, approximately 90% of them with a count of one. Of the sample, about 1.9% is held by the ten largest clones. The sample was peripheral blood. All receptors derive from a man aged 50 to 60 with active COVID-19.

This chain uses TRBV29-1 with TRBJ2-1; 9 bases line up with TRBD1. CDR1 SQVTM and CDR2 ANQGSEA come from the germline V gene. Trimming at V came to 7 bases and at J to 4 bases, leaving 23 bases not matched to a gene. CDR3 size: 19 residues. CDR3 loop: CSESVRDRVRLAEYNEQFF. In nucleotides, the CDR3 is TGCAGCGAAAGCGTCCGGGACAGGGTACGATTAGCGGAATACAATGAGCAGTTCTTC.

The gene calls are TRBV3-1 (or the pseudogene TRBV3-2) and TRBJ2-7; 8 bases agree with TRBD2. The CDR3 extends over 14 amino acids. The J segment lost 2 bases and the V segment lost 4 bases, leaving 4 bases of the junction unmatched. CDR1 LGHDT and CDR2 YNNKEL come from the germline V gene (reference sequence). CDR3: CASSLGGGPYEQYF. The CDR3 DNA follows: TGTGCCAGCAGCCTAGGCGGGGGGCCCTACGAGCAGTACTTC.

The chain has TRBV7-2 and TRBJ2-1; 9 bases map to TRBD2. Germline CDR1 reads SGHTA; CDR2 reads FQGNSA. V lost 3 bases, J lost 3 bases, and 12 bases stayed unmatched. The CDR3 totals 18 residues. This CDR3 reads CASSLTGERGAIYNEQFF. CDR3 bases: TGTGCCAGCAGCTTGACCGGGGAGCGGGGGGCTATCTACAATGAGCAGTTCTTC.

The chain employs TRBV5-1 and TRBJ2-1; TRBD2 agrees at 10 bases. Trimming at V came to 0 bases and at J to 8 bases, leaving 2 bases not matched to a gene. The CDR3 has 14 amino acids. Germline V gene data show CDR1 as SGHRS and CDR2 as YFSETQ. CDR3 nucleotides: TGCGCCAGCAGCTTGGGGAGCGGGAGGGATGAGCAGTTCTTC. It specifies CASSLGSGRDEQFF. The full variable domain, with the rest looked up from reference TRBV5-1 and TRBJ2-1, is KAGVTQTPRYLIKTRGQQVTLSCSPISGHRSVSWYQQTPGQGLQFLFEYFSETQRNKGNFPGRFSGRQFSNSRSEMNVSTLELGDSALYLCASSLGSGRDEQFFGPGTRLTVL.

The gene calls are TRBV19 and TRBJ1-5; no definite D call. Trimming removed 1 base from V and 2 bases from J, with 15 bases in between. The CDR3 is 17 amino acids. Germline CDR1 reads LNHDA; CDR2 reads SQIVND (reference sequence). The CDR3 sequence: CASSIVPGETGNQPQHF. The DNA for the CDR3 is TGTGCCAGTAGTATAGTTCCTGGGGAGACGGGCAATCAGCCCCAGCATTTT.